Listed below are T cell receptor beta chains from one sample, sequenced in a study of blood T cell repertoires in COVID-19. TCRdb's copy holds only in-frame clones and misses some; the assay was immunoSEQ multiplex PCR. This sample has fewer than 250,000 clones, with more than 80% found just once. The specimen sequenced was peripheral blood. The receptors were gathered from a woman aged 80 or older with acute or convalescent COVID-19. Each CDR3 is given without its conserved first and last residue.

j_call v_call cdr3_aa
TRBJ1-1 TRBV28 ASKTGGVTEAF
TRBJ1-2 TRBV2 ASSDGTVFTGYT
TRBJ2-7 TRBV7-2 ASSLDASGGYEQY
TRBJ2-3 TRBV5-8 ASSPGTSGIPITDTQY
TRBJ1-1 TRBV27 ASSYRGTEAF
TRBJ2-1 TRBV7-7 ASSPGLAGAHEQF
TRBJ1-1 TRBV21-1 ASFPGTGGYDTEAF
TRBJ1-4 TRBV27 ASSPGSPPTNEKLF
TRBJ2-1 TRBV6-1 ASSDPGLVWPNEQF
TRBJ1-1 TRBV2 AAHRGANTEAF
TRBJ1-2 TRBV4-2 ASSQAGDRDYGYT
TRBJ1-5 TRBV4-3 ASSQDGQGGQPQH
TRBJ2-7 TRBV6-2/TRBV6-3 ASSNSGTGGYEQY
TRBJ1-3 TRBV12-3/TRBV12-4 ASSSAGQRA
TRBJ1-2 TRBV7-8 ASSFGDRVLGYT
TRBJ2-3 TRBV2 ASSAATGGTDTQY
TRBJ2-5 TRBV6-4 ASTRLAGGPAKTQY
TRBJ2-1 TRBV3-1/TRBV3-2 ASSQVGVAGEQF
TRBJ1-1 TRBV29-1 SVRQGGGNTEAF
TRBJ1-4 TRBV30 ACRQSPNEKLF
TRBJ2-7 TRBV27 ASSSLASTTYEQY
TRBJ2-2 TRBV28 ASSHTRGTGELF
TRBJ1-5 TRBV7-2 ASSTGQGYQPQH
TRBJ2-4 TRBV14 ASSFGGTLAKNIQY
TRBJ1-2 TRBV30 AWSVGTGHT
TRBJ1-2 TRBV5-6 ASSLDRDGYGYT
TRBJ2-1 TRBV11-3 ASSLEGQSSYNEQF
TRBJ1-4 TRBV6-6 ASSSPPDSGNEKLF
TRBJ2-2 TRBV11-3 ASHSLQNTGELF
TRBJ2-7 TRBV6-1 ASSDGTLGAYEQY
TRBJ1-4 TRBV7-2 ASRVGTGTGNEKLF
TRBJ2-7 TRBV14 ASSREGAGPPSSYEQY
TRBJ1-2 TRBV6-5 ASSKQEGGYT
TRBJ2-1 TRBV24-1 ATSDLRVKEQF
TRBJ1-6 TRBV28 ASSFSAGGDSPLH
TRBJ2-1 TRBV5-1 ASSTGLAGGGEQF
TRBJ2-5 TRBV18 ASSPKRGPETQY
TRBJ1-2 TRBV28 ASSGRQGGLYGYT
TRBJ1-2 TRBV20-1 SASLGHLNYGYT
TRBJ1-1 TRBV7-2 ASSLVGTGNTEAF
TRBJ1-5 TRBV19 ASSNDRERALNNQPQH
TRBJ2-7 TRBV7-8 ASSLRSGVSYEQY
TRBJ2-3 TRBV18 ASSPREGQY
TRBJ2-7 TRBV29-1 SAPENSYEQY
TRBJ1-5 TRBV7-2 ASSLAGDSNQPQH
TRBJ1-3 TRBV20-1 SASPDTAGNTIY
TRBJ2-5 TRBV5-4 ASRTGTSGSLETQY
TRBJ1-1 TRBV4-2 ASSQGQANTEAF
TRBJ2-1 TRBV24-1 ATRATGTSGNYNEQF
TRBJ2-5 TRBV11-3 ASRIQGAETQY
TRBJ1-1 TRBV5-8 ASSLLQGGTEAF
TRBJ1-6 TRBV6-5 ASSYRLGVNSPLH